A single sample is the source of the 27 T cell receptor beta chains below, sequenced in a study of cytomegalovirus exposure and HLA in healthy donors (dated by TCRdb to about 2017). The receptor library was made with the immunoSEQ multiplex PCR assay. A mixture of 60 forward primers for TCR Vbeta segments and 13 reverse primers for TCR Jbeta segments was used in the multiplex PCR. In TCRdb, the immuneACCESS table is reduced to in-frame sequences with V and J assigned. These tables do not hold every clone; where another copy was compared, an unresolved V gene accounts for under half, and the others remain unexplained. The sample data list 150,000 or so clones, and 80% to 90% of these were observed just once. Of the sample, about 0.76% is held by the ten largest clones. What was sequenced was PBMCs. These receptors all stem from a young woman in good health and CMV-seronegative.

This chain uses TRBV30 with TRBJ2-7; TRBD1 matches 7 bases. The CDR3 length is 13 residues. CDR1 GTSNPN and CDR2 SVGIG come from the germline V gene (reference sequence). V shed 4 bases and J 5 bases; nucleotides not matched to a gene: 8. CDR3 sequence reads: CAWTDRAADEQYF. The CDR3 DNA is TGTGCCTGGACTGACAGGGCGGCGGACGAGCAGTACTTC.

This chain uses TRBV7-2 with TRBJ2-5; 9 positions agree with TRBD2. The CDR3 totals 14 residues. Per the germline V gene, CDR1 is SGHTA and CDR2 is FQGNSA. After removal of 1 base from V and 9 bases from J, the junction contained 6 bases not matched to a gene. Here the CDR3 DNA reads TGTGCCAGCAGCTTAGTTCCAGCGGGAGGATCCCAGTACTTC. This encodes CASSLVPAGGSQYF.

J is TRBJ2-5 and V is TRBV7-6; 9 bases match TRBD2. Germline trimming cut 1 base from V and 4 bases from J; bases unmatched to any gene: 10. The germline V gene encodes CDR1 SGHVS and CDR2 FNYEAQ. The CDR3 extends over 17 amino acids. CDR3 in DNA: TGTGCCAGCAGCTTAGGAGGAGCGGGAGGCGTCTCAGAGACCCAGTACTTC. Protein product: CASSLGGAGGVSETQYF. The full variable domain, with the rest looked up from reference TRBV7-6 and TRBJ2-5, is GAGVSQSPRYKVTKRGQDVALRCDPISGHVSLYWYRQALGQGPEFLTYFNYEAQQDKSGLPNDRFSAERPEGSISTLTIQRTEQRDSAMYRCASSLGGAGGVSETQYFGPGTRLLVL.

The CDR3 loop is CASSKDGQGTSYEQYF. DNA for the CDR3: TGCGCCAGCAGCAAGGATGGACAGGGGACTTCCTACGAGCAGTACTTC. V gene TRBV5-1 combines with J gene TRBJ2-7, with 9 nucleotides matching TRBD1. The CDR3 runs to 16 residues. J was trimmed by 1 base and V by 4 bases; bases with no gene match: 9. Germline assignment: CDR1 SGHRS and CDR2 YFSETQ.

This clone was seen a few times. The CDR3 sequence: CASSPSLAGGPIRLINEQFF. CDR3 nucleotides: TGTGCCAGCAGCCCCAGTTTAGCGGGAGGGCCAATTCGGTTGATCAATGAGCAGTTCTTC. The chain carries TRBV9 and TRBJ2-1, with 11 bases fitting TRBD2. CDR1 and CDR2 (germline): SGDLS, YYNGEE. V was clipped by 4 bases and J by 6 bases; unmatched bases: 21. The CDR3 sequence is 20 residues long.

The chain links TRBV5-1 to TRBJ2-1; D uncertain. This CDR3 region has 13 residues. Deletions cut 0 bases from V and 4 bases from J, with 5 bases between. Germline V gene sequence: CDR1 SGHRS, CDR2 YFSETQ. The CDR3 nucleotides are TGCGCCAGCAGCTTGGACACATACAATGAGCAGTTCTTC. Protein: CASSLDTYNEQFF. Full variable domain (missing parts from reference TRBV5-1 and TRBJ2-1): KAGVTQTPRYLIKTRGQQVTLSCSPISGHRSVSWYQQTPGQGLQFLFEYFSETQRNKGNFPGRFSGRQFSNSRSEMNVSTLELGDSALYLCASSLDTYNEQFFGPGTRLTVL.

V gene TRBV11-3 combines with J gene TRBJ2-4, with unresolved D. This CDR3 is built from 15 residues. V was clipped by 2 bases and J by 1 base, with 9 bases between them. Germline V gene lookup returns CDR1 SGHNT and CDR2 YENEEA. The CDR3 nucleotides read TGTGCCAGCAGCTTAAGTTACGGGGCCAAAAACATTCAGTACTTC. Encoded protein: CASSLSYGAKNIQYF.

The V call is TRBV18, the J call TRBJ2-1, with D tentatively TRBD2 (5 bases). CDR3 length: 11 residues. Trimming shortened V by 5 bases and J by 9 bases, and 8 bases separated the two germline ends. The V gene's germline CDR1 is KGHSH and CDR2 LQKENI. CDR3 sequence reads: CASSTGSEQFF. The CDR3 DNA is TGTGCCAGCTCAACGGGGAGTGAGCAGTTCTTC.

The chain recombines TRBV6-6 with TRBJ2-5; D unclear. This CDR3 has 15 amino acids. Looked up from germline, CDR1 is MNHNY and CDR2 is SVGAGI (reference sequence). With 2 bases removed from V and 2 bases from J, the gap between germline ends came to 12 bases. DNA for the CDR3: TGTGCCAGCAGTTACGTGCAGACTCTACAAGAGACCCAGTACTTC. Protein sequence: CASSYVQTLQETQYF.

The chain's CDR3 is CASSLLGQLATGELFF. The CDR3 DNA reads as TGTGCCAGCAGCTTATTGGGTCAGCTAGCAACCGGGGAGCTGTTTTTT. The chain has TRBV7-9 and TRBJ2-2, with a possible D match to TRBD2 (5 bases). The CDR3 spans 16 residues. Germline CDR1 reads SEHNR; CDR2 reads FQNEAQ (reference sequence). The germline V and J ends were trimmed by 2 bases and 5 bases, with 15 bases remaining between them. The variable domain in full, with the rest retrieved from reference TRBV7-9 and TRBJ2-2, is DTGVSQNPRHKITKRGQNVTFRCDPISEHNRLYWYRQTLGQGPEFLTYFQNEAQLEKSRLLSDRFSAERPKGSFSTLEIQRTEQGDSAMYLCASSLLGQLATGELFFGEGSRLTVL.

In its sample, this clone was seen a few times. The gene calls are TRBV19 and TRBJ2-3, with TRBD2 identical over 10 bases. The germline CDR1 and CDR2 sequences are LNHDA and SQIVND (reference sequence). CDR3 length: 15 amino acids. Trimming removed 5 bases from V and 2 bases from J; junction bases left unmatched: 4. The CDR3 is CASSRTSGITDTQYF. CDR3 in DNA: TGTGCCAGTAGTCGGACTAGCGGAATCACAGATACGCAGTATTTT.

Concerning this clone itself: The identical CDR3 is also encoded by other nucleotide sequences in the sample. The chain employs TRBV28 and TRBJ2-3; 7 bases are shared with TRBD2. The V segment lost 3 bases and the J segment 2 bases; nucleotides outside the gene matches: 5. The CDR3 contains 15 residues. Germline loops: CDR1 MDHEN, CDR2 SYDVKM. CDR3 bases: TGTGCCAGCAGTTTTGGCGGGAGAGTCACAGATACGCAGTATTTT. Its translation is CASSFGGRVTDTQYF. The entire variable domain, with the rest obtained from reference TRBV28 and TRBJ2-3, is as follows: DVKVTQSSRYLVKRTGEKVFLECVQDMDHENMFWYRQDPGLGLRLIYFSYDVKMKEKGDIPEGYSVSREKKERFSLILESASTNQTSMYLCASSFGGRVTDTQYFGPGTRLTVL.

The chain has TRBV2 and TRBJ2-2; 7 nucleotides line up with TRBD2. V was clipped by 2 bases and J by 4 bases; unmatched bases: 7. There are 16 residues in the CDR3. Looked up from germline, CDR1 is SNHLY and CDR2 is FYNNEI. As DNA, the CDR3 is TGTGCCAGCAGTGAACCGGGGGGAGTGGTCACCGGGGAGCTGTTTTTT. It translates to CASSEPGGVVTGELFF.

This clone came up a few times. The V call is TRBV5-1, the J call TRBJ1-1, with D possibly matching TRBD1 (5 bases). Trimming removed 4 bases at V and 0 bases at J, with 13 bases between. Germline-derived CDR1 and CDR2 are SGHRS and YFSETQ. This CDR3 comprises 15 residues. The CDR3 nucleotides are TGCGCCAGCAGCAAGGCACAGGCGGTGAACACTGAAGCTTTCTTT. Protein product: CASSKAQAVNTEAFF.

This clone has just a few counts. This sequence joins TRBV6-5 and TRBJ1-4; D is possibly TRBD1 (5 bases). Trimming took off 0 bases at V and 5 bases at J, with 13 bases between the two ends. Germline V lookup: CDR1 MNHEY, CDR2 SVGAGI. The CDR3 consists of 16 residues. The CDR3 loop is CASSYSLGRANEKLFF. The CDR3 DNA reads as TGTGCCAGCAGTTACTCGTTGGGGCGAGCCAATGAAAAACTGTTTTTT.

The chain combines TRBV11-2 with TRBJ1-1; tentative D call: TRBD1 (5 bases). The CDR3 is 15 amino acids. Germline V lookup: CDR1 SGHAT, CDR2 FQNNGV. V lost 6 bases to trimming and J lost 1 base, with 15 bases between them. The CDR3 region is CASRILRGRNTEAFF. In DNA form, the CDR3 reads TGTGCCAGCAGAATTCTACGGGGGAGGAACACTGAAGCTTTCTTT.

This clone was observed once. The chain uses TRBV4-3 and TRBJ2-7; 8 bases are a match to TRBD1. V trimming: 0 bases; J trimming: 1 base; junction bases outside the gene matches: 2. The CDR3 covers 15 residues. Germline lookup yields CDR1 LGHNA and CDR2 YSLEER. The CDR3 nucleotides read TGCGCCAGCAGCCAAGATCACAGGGGGTCCTACGAGCAGTACTTC. Translating it yields CASSQDHRGSYEQYF.

The V call is TRBV5-4, the J call TRBJ2-1; maybe TRBD2 (6 bases). The CDR3 is made up of 14 amino acids. V shed 0 bases and J shed 7 bases, with 11 bases lying between them. CDR1 is SGHNT and CDR2 is YYREEE in the germline V gene (reference sequence). Written as DNA, the CDR3 is TGTGCCAGCAGCTTGGTGGGTAGCGGTAATGAGCAGTTCTTC. This sequence encodes CASSLVGSGNEQFF.

This chain connects TRBV7-9 to TRBJ2-1; TRBD2 is a possible D gene (5 bases). Trimming pared 4 bases from V and 10 bases from J, leaving 17 bases between. The germline V gene encodes CDR1 SEHNR and CDR2 FQNEAQ (reference sequence). The CDR3 has 14 residues. DNA of the CDR3: TGTGCCAGCAGCTCCCGTCGAGCGGATGCGGAGCAGTTCTTC. Protein: CASSSRRADAEQFF. Filled out from reference TRBV7-9 and TRBJ2-1, the complete variable domain reads DTGVSQNPRHKITKRGQNVTFRCDPISEHNRLYWYRQTLGQGPEFLTYFQNEAQLEKSRLLSDRFSAERPKGSFSTLEIQRTEQGDSAMYLCASSSRRADAEQFFGPGTRLTVL.

This clone occurred a few times. The chain has TRBV19 and TRBJ2-7, with 8 bases matching TRBD2. Germline assignment: CDR1 LNHDA and CDR2 SQIVND (reference sequence). V was clipped by 4 bases and J by 0 bases; unmatched bases: 2. The CDR3 totals 14 residues. CDR3 amino acids: CASSNLAGSYEQYF. The CDR3 DNA reads as TGTGCCAGTAGTAATCTAGCGGGCTCCTACGAGCAGTACTTC.

The chain employs TRBV7-6 and TRBJ2-7, with D possibly TRBD1 on 6 matching bases. The V gene lost 2 bases and the J gene lost 8 bases, with 13 bases spanning the gap. CDR1 is SGHVS and CDR2 is FNYEAQ in the germline V gene. The CDR3 runs to 13 residues. CDR3 residues: CASSLPPGDKQYF. The CDR3 DNA sequence: TGTGCCAGCAGCTTACCCCCAGGGGATAAGCAGTACTTC.

The chain has TRBV5-1 and TRBJ1-1; 9 nucleotides align to TRBD1. Per the germline V gene, CDR1 is SGHRS and CDR2 is YFSETQ. The CDR3 runs 13 residues. V lost 4 bases and J lost 6; bases outside the gene matches: 4. Here the CDR3 reads CASSMDRGAEAFF. The CDR3 DNA reads as TGCGCCAGCAGCATGGACAGGGGCGCTGAAGCTTTCTTT. Full variable domain (missing parts from reference TRBV5-1 and TRBJ1-1): KAGVTQTPRYLIKTRGQQVTLSCSPISGHRSVSWYQQTPGQGLQFLFEYFSETQRNKGNFPGRFSGRQFSNSRSEMNVSTLELGDSALYLCASSMDRGAEAFFGQGTRLTVV.

The V gene is TRBV5-6, the J gene TRBJ2-7; D unresolved. There are 13 residues in the CDR3. V gave up 6 bases and J gave up 2 bases, with 12 bases separating them. The V gene's germline CDR1 is SGHDT and CDR2 YYEEEE. The CDR3 is CASNQDFPYEQYF. The CDR3 DNA is TGTGCCAGCAACCAGGATTTCCCCTACGAGCAGTACTTC. The full variable domain, with the rest looked up from reference TRBV5-6 and TRBJ2-7, is DAGVTQSPTHLIKTRGQQVTLRCSPKSGHDTVSWYQQALGQGPQFIFQYYEEEERQRGNFPDRFSGHQFPNYSSELNVNALLLGDSALYLCASNQDFPYEQYFGPGTRLTVT.

The V gene is TRBV2, the J gene TRBJ2-5, with no clear D. Trimming stripped 4 bases from V and 11 bases from J, with 11 bases between. CDR3 length: 11 residues. CDR1 is SNHLY and CDR2 is FYNNEI in the germline V gene. CDR3 sequence: CASSVTGEQYF. CDR3 coding DNA: TGTGCCAGCAGTGTTACCGGTGAGCAGTACTTC.

This rearrangement joins TRBV27 to TRBJ2-4; the match to TRBD2 covers 15 bases. This CDR3 is built from 19 residues. The ends lost 10 bases at V and 0 bases at J; junction bases unmatched: 13. Germline V gene sequence: CDR1 MNHEY, CDR2 SMNVEV (reference sequence). The CDR3 coding sequence is TGTGCCATCATCCGGACTAGCGGGAGGGTAGACTTAGCCAAAAACATTCAGTACTTC. Translation: CAIIRTSGRVDLAKNIQYF.

This chain joins TRBV6-1 and TRBJ2-5; 9 bases line up with TRBD2. The closer fit of TRBJ2-7 to the DNA end suggests the J call may be wrong. In germline, CDR1 is MNHNS, CDR2 SASEGT. There are 14 residues in the CDR3. CDR3 nucleotides: TGTGCCAGCAGAATTAGCGGGAGTATCTACGAGCAGTACTTC. This sequence encodes CASRISGSIYEQYF.

This clone was seen a handful of times. This chain connects TRBV11-3 to TRBJ2-7, with D unresolved. Germline CDR1 and CDR2: SGHNT and YENEEA. The germline V and J ends were trimmed by 3 bases and 2 bases, with 11 bases remaining between them. This CDR3 comprises 14 residues. CDR3 in amino acids: CASSFEASAYEQYF. CDR3 coding DNA: TGTGCCAGCAGCTTTGAGGCCAGCGCCTACGAGCAGTACTTC.